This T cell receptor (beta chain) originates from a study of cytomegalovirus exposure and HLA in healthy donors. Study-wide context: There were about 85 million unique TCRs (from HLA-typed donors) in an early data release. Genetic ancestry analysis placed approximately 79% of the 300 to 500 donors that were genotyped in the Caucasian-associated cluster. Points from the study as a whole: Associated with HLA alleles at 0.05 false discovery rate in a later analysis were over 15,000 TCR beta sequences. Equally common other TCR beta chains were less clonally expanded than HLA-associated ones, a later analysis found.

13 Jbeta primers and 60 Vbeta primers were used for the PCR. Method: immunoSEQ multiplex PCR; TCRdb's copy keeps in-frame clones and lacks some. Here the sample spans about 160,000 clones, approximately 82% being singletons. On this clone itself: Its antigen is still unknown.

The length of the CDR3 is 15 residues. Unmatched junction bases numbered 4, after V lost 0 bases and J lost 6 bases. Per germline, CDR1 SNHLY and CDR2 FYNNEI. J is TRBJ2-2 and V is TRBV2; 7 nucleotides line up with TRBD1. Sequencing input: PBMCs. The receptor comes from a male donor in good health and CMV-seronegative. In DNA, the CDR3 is TGTGCCAGCAGTGAAGCGCGGCAGGGGGCCGGGGAGCTGTTTTTT. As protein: CASSEARQGAGELFF. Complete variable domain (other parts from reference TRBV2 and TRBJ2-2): EPEVTQTPSHQVTQMGQEVILRCVPISNHLYFYWYRQILGQKVEFLVSFYNNEISEKSEIFDDQFSVERPDGSNFTLKIRSTKLEDSAMYFCASSEARQGAGELFFGEGSRLTVL.